Below are 17 T cell receptor beta chains sequenced from a single sample in a study of T cells expressing NK-cell markers. No DNA is given; TCRdb re-called the 5' RACE reads and lists each CDR3 protein once. The sample yields 350,000 to 400,000 distinct CDR3 sequences, of which the top ten take up approximately 11%. Sequencing input: blood T cells: a sorted CD56 or NKG2C T cell subset, CD4+ or CD8+ T cells, or bulk PBMC T cells (not recorded which). Receptor source: a woman aged 45-65 years in good health.

The J gene is TRBJ2-5, the V gene TRBV5-1. CDR1 is SGHRS, CDR2 YFSETQ, per germline. The CDR3 is made up of 14 amino acids. The CDR3 spells CASSLALGEETQYF.

The rearrangement uses TRBV4-1 and TRBJ2-7; TCRdb outputs TRBD2, but without DNA this stays unchecked. Per the germline V gene, CDR1 is MGHRA and CDR2 is YSYEKL. The CDR3 spans 19 residues. CDR3 loop: CASSPSLAGGIGFAYEQYF.

The chain carries TRBV5-1 and TRBJ1-2; there is no DNA to check the TCRdb D call of TRBD1. The CDR3 has 14 residues. CDR1 is SGHRS, CDR2 YFSETQ, per germline. CDR3 sequence: CASSSYSRDYGYTF.

The chain combines TRBV20-1 with TRBJ2-1. Per germline, CDR1 DFQATT and CDR2 SNEGSKA (reference sequence). There are 13 residues in the CDR3. The CDR3 loop reads CSARGSLDNEQFF.

V is TRBV20-1 and J is TRBJ2-4; TCRdb gives TRBD2 as the D gene, but with no DNA this cannot be confirmed. Looked up from germline, CDR1 is DFQATT and CDR2 is SNEGSKA (reference sequence). The CDR3 spans 15 residues. The CDR3 region is CSAVGLAGAQAIQYF.

This chain links TRBV10-3 with TRBJ2-7; as DNA is missing, the TRBD2 call by TCRdb cannot be tested. The germline gives CDR1 ENHRY, CDR2 SYGVKD. This CDR3 is 12 amino acids long. CDR3 loop: CATESGSYEQYF.

The CDR3 protein is CATSETGLDTQYF. J is TRBJ2-3 and V is TRBV24-1; the D call from TCRdb, TRBD1, cannot be confirmed without DNA. The germline CDR1 and CDR2 sequences are KGHDR and SFDVKD. This CDR3 comprises 13 residues.

The gene calls are TRBV20-1 and TRBJ2-4. The CDR3 contains 15 residues. The germline gives CDR1 DFQATT, CDR2 SNEGSKA (reference sequence). The chain's CDR3 is CSAYTSAGAKNIQYF.

The CDR3 protein is CASSRSRGGTEAFF. The V call is TRBV13, the J call TRBJ1-1; without DNA, the TCRdb call of TRBD1 cannot be checked. CDR3 size: 14 residues. The germline V gene encodes CDR1 PRHDT and CDR2 FYEKMQ (reference sequence).

The chain is built from TRBV6-5 and TRBJ2-7; the D call of TRBD2 rests on TCRdb alone, since no DNA is present to check it. There are 19 residues in the CDR3. Germline CDR1 is MNHEY and CDR2 is SVGAGI. CDR3 protein: CASSYGTSGSIGASYEQYF.

V is TRBV12-3 or TRBV12-4 and J is TRBJ2-3; no DNA is available, so the TRBD2 call from TCRdb remains unchecked. CDR3 length: 17 amino acids. The CDR3 loop reads CASRTRTSGTRTDTQYF.

The rearrangement uses TRBV27 and TRBJ1-6; TCRdb names TRBD1, which stays unverified in the absence of DNA. This CDR3 comprises 15 residues. CDR1 and CDR2 (germline): MNHEY, SMNVEV (reference sequence). CDR3 protein: CASSLPGTLNSPLHF.

V usage is TRBV2 and J usage is TRBJ2-3; TCRdb reports TRBD2, a call that lacks DNA to check it against. The CDR3 covers 14 residues. In germline, CDR1 is SNHLY, CDR2 FYNNEI. CDR3: CASEGGSGTDTQYF.

The chain combines TRBV12-3 or TRBV12-4 with TRBJ2-3; there is no DNA to check the TCRdb D call of TRBD1. The CDR3 extends over 14 amino acids. The CDR3 loop is CASSPLPGPTTQYF.

The V call is TRBV19, the J call TRBJ1-4. The CDR3 is 14 amino acids. Germline V gene data show CDR1 as LNHDA and CDR2 as SQIVND (reference sequence). CDR3 residues: CASNSWTADEKLFF.

The V call is TRBV3-1, the J call TRBJ2-2; TCRdb proposes TRBD1, but this gene call is untestable without DNA. The CDR3 has 16 residues. CDR1 LGHDT and CDR2 YNNKEL come from the germline V gene (reference sequence). The CDR3 reads CASSHSDRGAAGELFF.

V and J are TRBV7-2 and TRBJ2-3. The CDR3 totals 16 residues. CDR1 and CDR2 (germline): SGHTA, FQGNSA. The CDR3 here is CASSLEVVGSTDTQYF.